This TCR beta chain was captured in a study of beta chain features in type 1 diabetes. Across the study: All samples yielded some 110 million examined sorted cells.

Study results and caveats: For cells with high TCR expression, cDNA sequencing could yield over-representation. For Type 1 diabetes patients, all four CD4+ subsets carried TCRB CDR3s that were moderately but significantly shorter.

This clone showed up just a few times. Its specificity is not known. The study reverse transcribed the entire isolated RNA, so it sequenced expressed TCRB transcripts. Naive, central memory and regulatory T cell samples came to a mean of roughly 3.6 million reads. The repertoire was sequenced with immunoSEQ multiplex PCR; TCRdb's copy has only in-frame clones and lacks some. The data contain fewer than 400,000 clones, roughly 8% of them singletons. J lost 6 bases, V lost 0 bases, and 1 base had no gene match. The CDR3 spans 16 residues. Germline lookup yields CDR1 ENHRY and CDR2 SYGVKD. The source of this sequence is a woman under 30 in good health. The chain links TRBV10-3 to TRBJ2-2, with TRBD2 identical over 13 bases. Sample: central memory CD4+ T cells from blood. The CDR3 is CAISESGLAGPGELFF. The CDR3 DNA reads TGTGCCATCAGTGAGTCGGGACTAGCGGGACCCGGGGAGCTGTTTTTT.